The 6 T cell receptor beta chains below come from one sample, sequenced in a study of T cell repertoires in cytomegalovirus infection. TCRdb re-called the reads with MiXCR, one entry per CDR3 protein. In the table there are 290,000 or so distinct CDR3 sequences, roughly a tenth of which are singletons. What was sequenced was PBMCs. Receptors were obtained from a human donor in good health (CMV status not recorded). Some clones in this sample may be carry-over from other donors' samples.

The chain recombines TRBV19 with TRBJ1-1, with D perhaps TRBD1 (5 bases). Germline V gives CDR1 LNHDA, CDR2 SQIVND (reference sequence). V was trimmed by 9 bases and J by 0 bases, leaving 14 bases between them. The CDR3 has 14 residues. Here the CDR3 DNA reads TGTGCCAGCGAAGAGGGGAGCGTGAACACTGAAGCTTTCTTT. Translating gives CASEEGSVNTEAFF.

This clonotype was observed at least ten times. The chain links TRBV6-4 to TRBJ2-1; D remains ambiguous. Germline V gives CDR1 MRHNA, CDR2 SNTAGT. V lost 0 bases and J 0 bases, leaving 9 bases between the germline ends. CDR3 length: 16 amino acids. CDR3 bases: TGTGCCAGCAGTGACTCTGGGGTCAGCTCCTACAATGAGCAGTTCTTC. Protein: CASSDSGVSSYNEQFF.

This clonotype was counted between two and nine times. This chain connects TRBV20-1 to TRBJ2-1, with D maybe TRBD2 (7 bases). V lost 5 bases and J lost 2, with 16 bases in between. Per germline, CDR1 DFQATT and CDR2 SNEGSKA (reference sequence). This CDR3 is built from 15 residues. CDR3 sequence: CSAQSGGGPYNEQFF. For the CDR3, the DNA is TGCAGTGCTCAAAGTGGGGGGGGGCCCTACAATGAGCAGTTCTTC.

This clonotype was counted many times. The chain links TRBV7-8 to TRBJ2-6, with D maybe TRBD2 (7 bases). Germline lookup yields CDR1 SGHVS and CDR2 FQNEAQ. Trimming shortened V by 0 bases and J by 2 bases, and 11 bases separated the two germline ends. The length of the CDR3 is 17 residues. Here the CDR3 DNA reads TGTGCCAGCAGCTTAGCGGGGGGGCCAGCTGGGGCCAACGTCCTGACTTTC. Translating gives CASSLAGGPAGANVLTF.

This clonotype was observed many times. The V gene is TRBV6-5, the J gene TRBJ2-2, with D perhaps TRBD1 (5 bases). CDR1 MNHEY and CDR2 SVGAGI come from the germline V gene. The V and J ends lost 0 bases and 5 bases respectively, with 10 bases between them. The CDR3 contains 15 residues. For the CDR3, the DNA is TGTGCCAGCAGTTACTCGTCAGGGTTAACCGGGGAGCTGTTTTTT. It encodes CASSYSSGLTGELFF.

This clonotype was detected many times. The rearrangement links TRBV7-2 to TRBJ1-2; D uncertain. Between the trimmed V and J ends, which lost 1 base and 4 bases, there was a span of 13 bases. Germline assignment: CDR1 SGHTA and CDR2 FQGNSA. The CDR3 consists of 15 residues. CDR3 bases: TGTGCCAGCAGCTTAGTCGCCACACCCAGCTATGGCTACACCTTC. Encoded protein: CASSLVATPSYGYTF. Full variable domain (outside the CDR3, taken from reference TRBV7-2 and TRBJ1-2): GAGVSQSPSNKVTEKGKDVELRCDPISGHTALYWYRQSLGQGLEFLIYFQGNSAPDKSGLPSDRFSAERTGGSVSTLTIQRTQQEDSAVYLCASSLVATPSYGYTFGSGTRLTVV.